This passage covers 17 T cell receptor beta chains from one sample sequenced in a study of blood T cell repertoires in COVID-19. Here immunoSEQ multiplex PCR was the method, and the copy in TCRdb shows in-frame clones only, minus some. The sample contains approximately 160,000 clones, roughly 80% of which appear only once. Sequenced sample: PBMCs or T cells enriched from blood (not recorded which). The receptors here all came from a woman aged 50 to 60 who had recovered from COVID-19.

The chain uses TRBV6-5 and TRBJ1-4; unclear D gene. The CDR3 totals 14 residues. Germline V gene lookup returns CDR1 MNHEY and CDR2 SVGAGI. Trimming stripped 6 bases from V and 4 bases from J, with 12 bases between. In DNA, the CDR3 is TGTGCCAGCAGACAACAGATAATTAATGAAAAACTGTTTTTT. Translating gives CASRQQIINEKLFF.

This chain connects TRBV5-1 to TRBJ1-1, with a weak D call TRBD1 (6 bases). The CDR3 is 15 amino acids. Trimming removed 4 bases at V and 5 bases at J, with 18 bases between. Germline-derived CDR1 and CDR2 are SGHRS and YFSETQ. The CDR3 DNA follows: TGCGCCAGCAGCCGGACCACAGGGAGTGGTACTGAAGCTTTCTTT. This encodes CASSRTTGSGTEAFF. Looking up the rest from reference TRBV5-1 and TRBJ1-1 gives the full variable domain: KAGVTQTPRYLIKTRGQQVTLSCSPISGHRSVSWYQQTPGQGLQFLFEYFSETQRNKGNFPGRFSGRQFSNSRSEMNVSTLELGDSALYLCASSRTTGSGTEAFFGQGTRLTVV.

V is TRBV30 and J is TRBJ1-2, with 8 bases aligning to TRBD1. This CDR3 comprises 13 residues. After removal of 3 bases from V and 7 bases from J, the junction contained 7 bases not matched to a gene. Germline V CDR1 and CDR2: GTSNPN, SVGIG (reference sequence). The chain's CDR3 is CAWSPGQVGGYTF. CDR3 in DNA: TGTGCCTGGAGCCCGGGACAGGTTGGTGGCTACACCTTC.

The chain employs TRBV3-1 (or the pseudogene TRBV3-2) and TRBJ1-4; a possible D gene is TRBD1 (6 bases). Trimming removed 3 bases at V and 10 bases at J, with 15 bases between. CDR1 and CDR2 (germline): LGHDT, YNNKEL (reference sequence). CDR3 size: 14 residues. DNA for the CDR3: TGTGCCAGCAGCCAGGCAACAGGGAGTACAAAACTGTTTTTT. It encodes CASSQATGSTKLFF.

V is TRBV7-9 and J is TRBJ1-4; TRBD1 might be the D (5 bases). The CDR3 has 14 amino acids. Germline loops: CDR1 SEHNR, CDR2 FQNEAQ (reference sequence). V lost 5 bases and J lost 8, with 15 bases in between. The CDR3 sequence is CASSPRDQREKLFF. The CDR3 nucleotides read TGTGCCAGCAGCCCCAGGGATCAGAGGGAAAAACTGTTTTTT.

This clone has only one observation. The CDR3 spells CATSASSGSPDTQYF. CDR3 nucleotide sequence: TGTGCCACCAGTGCCTCTAGCGGGAGTCCCGATACGCAGTATTTT. The chain couples TRBV24-1 to TRBJ2-3; 10 bases align to TRBD2. Trimming at V came to 5 bases and at J to 6 bases, leaving 7 bases not matched to a gene. The CDR3 covers 15 residues. The germline V gene encodes CDR1 KGHDR and CDR2 SFDVKD.

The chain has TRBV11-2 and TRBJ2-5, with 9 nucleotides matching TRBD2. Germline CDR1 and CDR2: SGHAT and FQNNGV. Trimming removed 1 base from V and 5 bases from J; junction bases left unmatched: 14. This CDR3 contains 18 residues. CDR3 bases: TGTGCCAGCAGCTTAGCGGGGCTAGCGGGGCGTGTAAGGGAGACCCAGTACTTC. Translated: CASSLAGLAGRVRETQYF.

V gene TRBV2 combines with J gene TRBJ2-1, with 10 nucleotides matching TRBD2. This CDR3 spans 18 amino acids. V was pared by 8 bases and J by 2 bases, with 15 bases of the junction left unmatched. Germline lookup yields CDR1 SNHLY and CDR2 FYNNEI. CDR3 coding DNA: TGTGCCAGCTCCCCGCCCTTTAGCGGGGGGCTAACCTACAATGAGCAGTTCTTC. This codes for CASSPPFSGGLTYNEQFF.

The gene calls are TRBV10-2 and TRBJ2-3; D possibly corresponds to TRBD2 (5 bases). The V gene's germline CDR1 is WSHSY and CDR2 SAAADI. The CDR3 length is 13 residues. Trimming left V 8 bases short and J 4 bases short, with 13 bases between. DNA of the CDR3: TGCGCCAGCGGGCCGTCCGGGGCAGATACGCAGTATTTT. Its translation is CASGPSGADTQYF.

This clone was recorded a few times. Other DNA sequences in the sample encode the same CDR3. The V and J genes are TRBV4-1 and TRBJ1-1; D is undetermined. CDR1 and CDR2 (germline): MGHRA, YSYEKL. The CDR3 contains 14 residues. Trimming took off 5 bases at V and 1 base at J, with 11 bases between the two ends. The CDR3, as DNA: TGCGCCAGCAGCGGTCCTACAGCGAACACTGAAGCTTTCTTT. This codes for CASSGPTANTEAFF.

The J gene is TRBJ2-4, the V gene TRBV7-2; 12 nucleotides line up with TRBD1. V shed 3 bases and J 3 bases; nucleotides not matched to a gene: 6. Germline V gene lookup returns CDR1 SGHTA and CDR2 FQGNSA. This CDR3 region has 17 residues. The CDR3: CASSFQGTGGGKNIQYF. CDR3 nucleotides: TGTGCCAGCAGCTTTCAGGGGACAGGGGGCGGCAAAAACATTCAGTACTTC.

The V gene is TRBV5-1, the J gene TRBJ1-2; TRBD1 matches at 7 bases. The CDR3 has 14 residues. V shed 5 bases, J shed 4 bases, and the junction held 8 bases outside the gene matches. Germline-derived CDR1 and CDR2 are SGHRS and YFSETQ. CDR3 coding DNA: TGCGCCAGCAGTCCCGACAGGGATATCTATGGCTACACCTTC. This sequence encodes CASSPDRDIYGYTF.

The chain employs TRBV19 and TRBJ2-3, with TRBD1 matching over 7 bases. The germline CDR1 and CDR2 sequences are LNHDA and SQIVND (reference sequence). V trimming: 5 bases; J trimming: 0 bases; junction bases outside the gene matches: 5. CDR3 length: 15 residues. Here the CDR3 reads CASSFDRASTDTQYF. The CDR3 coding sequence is TGTGCCAGTAGTTTCGACAGGGCTAGCACAGATACGCAGTATTTT.

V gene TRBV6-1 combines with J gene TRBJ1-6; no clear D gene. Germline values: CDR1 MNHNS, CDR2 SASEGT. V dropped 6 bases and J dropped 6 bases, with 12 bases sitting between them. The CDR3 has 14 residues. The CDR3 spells CASRGLGTNSPLHF. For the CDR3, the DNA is TGTGCCAGCAGGGGTTTGGGCACTAATTCACCCCTCCACTTT.

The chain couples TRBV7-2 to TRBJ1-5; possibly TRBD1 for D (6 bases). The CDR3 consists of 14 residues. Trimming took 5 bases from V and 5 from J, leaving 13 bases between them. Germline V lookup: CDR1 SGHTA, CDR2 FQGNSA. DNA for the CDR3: TGTGCCAGCAGCCCCGGACAGTTTGATCAGCCCCAGCATTTT. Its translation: CASSPGQFDQPQHF. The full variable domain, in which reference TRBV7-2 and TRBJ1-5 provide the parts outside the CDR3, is GAGVSQSPSNKVTEKGKDVELRCDPISGHTALYWYRQSLGQGLEFLIYFQGNSAPDKSGLPSDRFSAERTGGSVSTLTIQRTQQEDSAVYLCASSPGQFDQPQHFGDGTRLSIL.

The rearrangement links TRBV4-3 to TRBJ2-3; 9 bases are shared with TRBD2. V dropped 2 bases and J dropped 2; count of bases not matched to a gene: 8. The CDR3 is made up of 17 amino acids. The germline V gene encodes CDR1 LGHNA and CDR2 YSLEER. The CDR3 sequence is CASSQKGLAGPTDTQYF. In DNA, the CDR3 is TGCGCCAGCAGCCAAAAGGGGCTAGCGGGGCCCACAGATACGCAGTATTTT.

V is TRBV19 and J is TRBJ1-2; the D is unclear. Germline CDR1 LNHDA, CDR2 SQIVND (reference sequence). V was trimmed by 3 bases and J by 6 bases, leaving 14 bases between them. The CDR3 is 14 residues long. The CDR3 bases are TGTGCCAGTAGTATCCAGCGCCCAAGTGATGGCTACACCTTC. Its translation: CASSIQRPSDGYTF.